The rows below give T cell receptor beta chains drawn from one sample of a study of identical twins. TCRdb re-called the 5' RACE reads through MiXCR, storing one row per CDR3 protein. The sample includes 410,000 or so distinct CDR3 sequences, approximately 18% seen only once; the top ten take around 10%. Sequenced sample: naive T cells sorted from blood. The receptor set was obtained from a man in his forties or fifties in good health. Both conserved end residues are part of each CDR3. The D gene is left open where the match is weak. The listing skips clone size in some rows; elsewhere it reads once, few, many or a size class.

v_gene	abundance	d_gene	j_gene	CDR3aa	CDR3nt
TRBV9	.	TRBD2	TRBJ2-2	CASSSRSGGPGELFF	TGTGCCAGCAGCTCTCGTAGCGGGGGCCCCGGGGAGCTGTTTTTT
TRBV11-2	.	.	TRBJ2-1	CASSLDLGNGAQFF	TGTGCCAGCAGCTTAGATCTCGGGAATGGAGCGCAGTTCTTC
TRBV6-4	.	.	TRBJ2-5	CASSDFRELETQYF	TGTGCCAGCAGTGACTTCCGGGAGTTGGAGACCCAGTACTTC
TRBV5-1	few	.	TRBJ2-1	CASSLDPDSYNEQFF	TGCGCCAGCAGCTTGGACCCTGACTCCTACAATGAGCAGTTCTTC
TRBV29-1	.	.	TRBJ2-1	CSVRQASSYNEQFF	TGCAGCGTTAGGCAGGCTAGCTCCTACAATGAGCAGTTCTTC
TRBV24-1	.	TRBD1	TRBJ2-1	CATSEPQGAREQFF	TGTGCCACCAGTGAACCACAGGGGGCGCGGGAGCAGTTCTTC
TRBV11-2	once	.	TRBJ2-7	CASSLEPGPYEQYF	TGTGCCAGCAGCTTAGAACCGGGACCCTACGAGCAGTACTTC
TRBV7-2	.	.	TRBJ2-5	CASSLDLAGETQYF	TGTGCCAGCAGCTTAGATCTAGCTGGAGAGACCCAGTACTTC
TRBV3-1	once	.	TRBJ2-7	CASSQDLAAAYEQYF	TGTGCCAGCAGCCAAGATCTGGCCGCAGCCTACGAGCAGTACTTC
TRBV7-2	many	.	TRBJ1-4	CASTLVVSEKLFF	TGTGCCAGCACCCTTGTTGTCTCTGAAAAACTGTTTTTT
TRBV28	once	.	TRBJ1-6	CASDLQGNSPLHF	TGTGCCAGCGATTTACAGGGTAATTCACCCCTCCACTTT
TRBV7-2	few	TRBD2	TRBJ2-7	CASSIKAGAGEQYF	TGTGCCAGCAGCATAAAAGCGGGAGCAGGCGAGCAGTACTTC
TRBV12-3/TRBV12-4	many	.	TRBJ1-2	CASWDGSAGYTF	TGTGCCAGCTGGGACGGGTCAGCGGGCTACACCTTC
TRBV5-5	few	.	TRBJ1-6	CASSLDLVSLSNSPLHF	TGTGCCAGCAGCTTGGACCTTGTGAGTCTGAGTAATTCACCCCTCCACTTT
TRBV7-8	.	.	TRBJ1-5	CASSLLTAKPQHF	TGTGCCAGCAGCTTATTGACGGCGAAGCCCCAGCATTTT
TRBV4-2	many	.	TRBJ2-1	CASSQERASYNEQFF	TGTGCCAGCAGCCAAGAGCGGGCGTCTTACAATGAGCAGTTCTTC
TRBV4-2	few	.	TRBJ2-2	CASSQDRGMNTGELFF	TGTGCCAGCAGCCAAGATAGGGGTATGAACACCGGGGAGCTGTTTTTT
TRBV29-1	.	TRBD1	TRBJ2-2	CSVVRQGAGELFF	TGCAGCGTTGTTCGCCAGGGGGCCGGGGAGCTGTTTTTT
TRBV10-3	few	TRBD1	TRBJ1-2	CAISESDRVIGYTF	TGTGCCATCAGTGAGTCGGACAGGGTTATTGGCTACACCTTC
TRBV20-1	.	.	TRBJ2-5	CSARAFSGFETQYF	TGCAGTGCTAGAGCATTTTCGGGATTTGAGACCCAGTACTTC
TRBV20-1	many	TRBD1	TRBJ2-7	CGQTRDRGSEQYF	TGCGGTCAAACTAGGGACAGGGGTTCCGAGCAGTACTTC
TRBV6-2/TRBV6-3	few	.	TRBJ2-7	CASSYSQGNAYEQYF	TGTGCCAGCAGTTACTCACAGGGTAATGCCTACGAGCAGTACTTC
TRBV11-2	.	.	TRBJ2-3	CASSLARRRDTQYF	TGTGCCAGCAGCTTAGCCCGGCGTAGGGATACGCAGTATTTT
TRBV12-3/TRBV12-4	.	.	TRBJ2-3	CASTTGVSDTQYF	TGTGCCAGCACCACAGGAGTCTCAGATACGCAGTATTTT
TRBV12-3/TRBV12-4	few	.	TRBJ2-7	CASSLRRINEQYF	TGTGCCAGCAGTTTGAGGCGGATAAACGAGCAGTACTTC
TRBV5-1	few	TRBD1	TRBJ2-7	CASSSQGARTEQYF	TGCGCCAGCAGCTCACAGGGGGCGCGAACCGAGCAGTACTTC
TRBV20-1	.	.	TRBJ1-4	CSASRQVEKLFF	TGCAGTGCTAGTAGACAGGTTGAAAAACTGTTTTTT
TRBV15	.	.	TRBJ2-1	CATSRYRGAGNEQFF	TGTGCCACCAGCAGATATAGGGGAGCGGGCAATGAGCAGTTCTTC
TRBV4-3	many	.	TRBJ2-1	CASSQPPHTWPSGMNEQFF	TGCGCCAGCAGCCAACCACCCCATACTTGGCCCTCGGGGATGAATGAGCAGTTCTTC
TRBV29-1	many	.	TRBJ2-5	CSVGRVGETQYF	TGCAGCGTTGGGAGGGTCGGGGAGACCCAGTACTTC
TRBV12-3/TRBV12-4	few	.	TRBJ2-7	CASSLVMVEQYF	TGTGCCAGCAGTTTAGTTATGGTCGAGCAGTACTTC
TRBV7-9	.	TRBD1	TRBJ2-5	CASSLRQGAMETQYF	TGTGCCAGCAGCTTAAGGCAGGGGGCGATGGAGACCCAGTACTTC
TRBV7-9	many	TRBD1	TRBJ2-7	CASSPSGTGGGGEQYF	TGTGCCAGCAGCCCCAGCGGGACAGGGGGCGGGGGCGAGCAGTACTTC
TRBV5-5	few	.	TRBJ2-6	CASSLVQGGANVLTF	TGTGCCAGCAGCTTGGTTCAGGGAGGAGCCAACGTCCTGACTTTC
TRBV7-2	.	.	TRBJ1-4	CASSLARMEKLFF	TGTGCCAGCAGCTTAGCGCGGATGGAAAAACTGTTTTTT
TRBV19	many	.	TRBJ2-1	CASSRGRHNEQFF	TGTGCCAGTAGTAGGGGACGGCACAATGAGCAGTTCTTC
TRBV10-2	.	.	TRBJ2-1	CASNWGNNEQFF	TGCGCCAGCAACTGGGGGAACAATGAGCAGTTCTTC
TRBV20-1	.	TRBD1	TRBJ2-1	CSAWDSYYNEQFF	TGCAGTGCCTGGGACAGCTACTACAATGAGCAGTTCTTC
TRBV11-3	many	.	TRBJ2-5	CASSLDRYQETQYF	TGTGCCAGCAGCTTAGATCGGTACCAAGAGACCCAGTACTTC
TRBV7-3	once	TRBD1	TRBJ1-5	CASSTGANQPQHF	TGTGCCAGCAGCACAGGGGCCAATCAGCCCCAGCATTTT
TRBV7-2	few	.	TRBJ2-5	CASSLARTGGQETQYF	TGTGCCAGCAGCTTAGCGCGGACGGGCGGACAAGAGACCCAGTACTTC